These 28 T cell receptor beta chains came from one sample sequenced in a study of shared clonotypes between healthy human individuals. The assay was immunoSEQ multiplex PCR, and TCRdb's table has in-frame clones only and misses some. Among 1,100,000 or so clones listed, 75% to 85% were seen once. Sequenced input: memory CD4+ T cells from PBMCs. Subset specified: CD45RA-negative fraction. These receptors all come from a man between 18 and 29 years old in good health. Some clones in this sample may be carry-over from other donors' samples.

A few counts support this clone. The CDR3 bases are TGCGCCAGCAGCCCGACGGGGACAGGGGATGGCTACACCTTC. Translated: CASSPTGTGDGYTF. The chain is built from TRBV4-1 and TRBJ1-2; TRBD1 matches at 10 bases. V lost 4 bases to trimming and J lost 6 bases; unmatched junction nucleotides: 5. Germline V gene sequence: CDR1 MGHRA, CDR2 YSYEKL. The length of the CDR3 is 14 residues.

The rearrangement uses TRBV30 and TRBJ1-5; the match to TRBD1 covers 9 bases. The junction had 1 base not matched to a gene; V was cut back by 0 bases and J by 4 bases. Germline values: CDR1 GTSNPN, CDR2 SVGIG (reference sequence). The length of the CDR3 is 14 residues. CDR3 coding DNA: TGTGCCTGGAGTGTACAGGGGGCGAATCAGCCCCAGCATTTT. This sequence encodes CAWSVQGANQPQHF.

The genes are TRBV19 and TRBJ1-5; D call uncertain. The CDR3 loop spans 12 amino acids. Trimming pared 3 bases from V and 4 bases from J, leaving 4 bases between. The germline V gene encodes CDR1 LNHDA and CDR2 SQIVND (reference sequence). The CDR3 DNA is TGTGCCAGTAGTATGGGAAATCAGCCCCAGCATTTT. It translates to CASSMGNQPQHF.

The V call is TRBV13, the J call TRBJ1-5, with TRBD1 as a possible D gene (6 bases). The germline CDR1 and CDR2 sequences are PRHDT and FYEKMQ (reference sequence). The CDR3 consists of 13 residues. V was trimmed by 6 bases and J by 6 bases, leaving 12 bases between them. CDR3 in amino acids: CASSRGGSQPQHF. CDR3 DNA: TGTGCCAGCAGTAGAGGGGGGTCTCAGCCCCAGCATTTT.

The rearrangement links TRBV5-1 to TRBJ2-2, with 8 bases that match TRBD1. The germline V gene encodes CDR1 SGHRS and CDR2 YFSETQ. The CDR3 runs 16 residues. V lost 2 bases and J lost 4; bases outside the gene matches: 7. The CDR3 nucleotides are TGCGCCAGCAGCTTACAGGGGGGATCGATCACCGGGGAGCTGTTTTTT. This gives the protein CASSLQGGSITGELFF.

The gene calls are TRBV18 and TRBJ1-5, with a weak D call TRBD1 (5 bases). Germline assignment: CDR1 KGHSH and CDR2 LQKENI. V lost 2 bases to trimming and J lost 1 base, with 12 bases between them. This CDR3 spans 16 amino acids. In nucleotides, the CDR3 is TGTGCCAGCTCACCATTCGGACATAGAAGCAATCAGCCCCAGCATTTT. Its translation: CASSPFGHRSNQPQHF.

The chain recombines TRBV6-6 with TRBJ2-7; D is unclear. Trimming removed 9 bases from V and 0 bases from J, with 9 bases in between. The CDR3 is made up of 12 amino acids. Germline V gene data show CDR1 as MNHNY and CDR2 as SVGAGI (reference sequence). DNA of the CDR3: TGTGCCAGTGCACAGAGCTCCTACGAGCAGTACTTC. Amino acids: CASAQSSYEQYF.

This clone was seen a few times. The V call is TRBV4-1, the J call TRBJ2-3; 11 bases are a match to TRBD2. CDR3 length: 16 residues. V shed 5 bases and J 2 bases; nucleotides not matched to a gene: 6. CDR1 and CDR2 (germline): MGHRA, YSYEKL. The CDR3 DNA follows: TGCGCCAGCAGCACCCCGGGACTAGCGGCCACAGATACGCAGTATTTT. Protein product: CASSTPGLAATDTQYF.

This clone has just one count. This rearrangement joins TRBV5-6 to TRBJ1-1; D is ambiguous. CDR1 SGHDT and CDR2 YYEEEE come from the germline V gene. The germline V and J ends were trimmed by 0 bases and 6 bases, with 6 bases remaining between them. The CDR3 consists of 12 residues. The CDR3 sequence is CASSLEEAEAFF. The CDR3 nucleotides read TGTGCCAGCAGCTTGGAGGAGGCTGAAGCTTTCTTT. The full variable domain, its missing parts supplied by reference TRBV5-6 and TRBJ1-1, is DAGVTQSPTHLIKTRGQQVTLRCSPKSGHDTVSWYQQALGQGPQFIFQYYEEEERQRGNFPDRFSGHQFPNYSSELNVNALLLGDSALYLCASSLEEAEAFFGQGTRLTVV.

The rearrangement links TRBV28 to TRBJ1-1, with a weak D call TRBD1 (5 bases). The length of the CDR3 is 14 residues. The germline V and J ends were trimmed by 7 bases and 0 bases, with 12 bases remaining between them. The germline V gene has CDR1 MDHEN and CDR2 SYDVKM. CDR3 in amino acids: CASKPDSLNTEAFF. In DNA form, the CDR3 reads TGTGCCAGCAAGCCAGACAGTCTGAACACTGAAGCTTTCTTT.

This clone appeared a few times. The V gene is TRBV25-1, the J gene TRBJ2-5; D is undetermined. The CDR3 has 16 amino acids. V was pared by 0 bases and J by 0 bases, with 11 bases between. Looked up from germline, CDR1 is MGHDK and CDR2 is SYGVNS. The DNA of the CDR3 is TGTGCCAGCAGTGAATATAACGGAATCTACCAAGAGACCCAGTACTTC. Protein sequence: CASSEYNGIYQETQYF.

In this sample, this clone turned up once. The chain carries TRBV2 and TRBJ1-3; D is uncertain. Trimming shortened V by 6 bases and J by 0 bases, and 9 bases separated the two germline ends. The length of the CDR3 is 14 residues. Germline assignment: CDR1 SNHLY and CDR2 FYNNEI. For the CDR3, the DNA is TGTGCCAGCAGCTACACGAGCTCTGGAAACACCATATATTTT. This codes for CASSYTSSGNTIYF.

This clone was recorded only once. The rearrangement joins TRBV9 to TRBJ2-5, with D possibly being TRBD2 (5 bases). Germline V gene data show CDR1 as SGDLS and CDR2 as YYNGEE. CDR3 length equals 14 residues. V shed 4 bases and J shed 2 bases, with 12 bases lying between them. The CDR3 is CASSLGAVQETQYF. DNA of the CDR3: TGTGCCAGCAGCCTAGGAGCGGTTCAAGAGACCCAGTACTTC.

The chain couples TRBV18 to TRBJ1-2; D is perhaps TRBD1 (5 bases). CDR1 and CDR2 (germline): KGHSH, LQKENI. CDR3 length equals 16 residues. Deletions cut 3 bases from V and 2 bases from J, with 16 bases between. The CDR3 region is CASSPGGTLFNYGYTF. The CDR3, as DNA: TGTGCCAGCTCACCCGGGGGAACTTTATTCAACTATGGCTACACCTTC.

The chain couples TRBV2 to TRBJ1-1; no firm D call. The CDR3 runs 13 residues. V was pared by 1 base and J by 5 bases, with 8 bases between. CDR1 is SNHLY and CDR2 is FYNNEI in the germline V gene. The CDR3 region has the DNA TGTGCCAGCAGTGAAGAGGGTGATACTGAAGCTTTCTTT. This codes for CASSEEGDTEAFF.

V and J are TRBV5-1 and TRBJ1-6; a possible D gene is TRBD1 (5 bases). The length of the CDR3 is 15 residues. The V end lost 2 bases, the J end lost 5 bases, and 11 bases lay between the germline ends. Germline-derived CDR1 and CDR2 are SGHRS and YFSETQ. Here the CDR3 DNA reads TGCGCCAGCAGCTTCGGAGGGACCGATAATTCACCCCTCCACTTT. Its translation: CASSFGGTDNSPLHF.

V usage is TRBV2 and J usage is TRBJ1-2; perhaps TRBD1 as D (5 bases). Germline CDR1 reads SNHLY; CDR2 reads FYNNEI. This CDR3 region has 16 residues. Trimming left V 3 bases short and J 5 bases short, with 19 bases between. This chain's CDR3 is CASSDMAGKSSYGYTF. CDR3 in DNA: TGTGCCAGCAGTGATATGGCAGGGAAATCTTCATATGGCTACACCTTC. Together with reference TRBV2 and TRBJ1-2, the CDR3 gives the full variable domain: EPEVTQTPSHQVTQMGQEVILRCVPISNHLYFYWYRQILGQKVEFLVSFYNNEISEKSEIFDDQFSVERPDGSNFTLKIRSTKLEDSAMYFCASSDMAGKSSYGYTFGSGTRLTVV.

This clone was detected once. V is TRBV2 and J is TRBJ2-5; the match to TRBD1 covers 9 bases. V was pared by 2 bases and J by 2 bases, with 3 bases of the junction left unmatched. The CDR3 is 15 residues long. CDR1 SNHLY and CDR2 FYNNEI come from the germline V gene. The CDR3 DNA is TGTGCCAGCAGTGAAATGGGACAGGGACAAGAGACCCAGTACTTC. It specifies CASSEMGQGQETQYF.

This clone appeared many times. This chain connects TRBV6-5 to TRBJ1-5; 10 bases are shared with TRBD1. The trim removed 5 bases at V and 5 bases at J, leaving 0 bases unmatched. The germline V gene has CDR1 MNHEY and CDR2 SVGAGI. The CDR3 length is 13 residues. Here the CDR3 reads CASSGQGDQPQHF. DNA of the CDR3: TGTGCCAGCAGTGGACAGGGGGATCAGCCCCAGCATTTT.

The CDR3 DNA follows: TGTGCCAGCAGCGTAGGCGCCCTGTGGGATGCAGATACGCAGTATTTT. Its translation: CASSVGALWDADTQYF. The rearrangement uses TRBV9 and TRBJ2-3; D is undetermined. The V end lost 0 bases, the J end lost 4 bases, and 15 bases lay between the germline ends. The CDR3 consists of 16 residues. Germline V gene lookup returns CDR1 SGDLS and CDR2 YYNGEE.

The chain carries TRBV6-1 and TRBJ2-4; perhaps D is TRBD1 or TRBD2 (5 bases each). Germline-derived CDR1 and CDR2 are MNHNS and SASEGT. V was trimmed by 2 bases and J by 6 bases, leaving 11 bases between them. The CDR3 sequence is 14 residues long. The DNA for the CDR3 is TGTGCCAGCAGTGAAACAGGAGGAAGAAACATTCAGTACTTC. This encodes CASSETGGRNIQYF.

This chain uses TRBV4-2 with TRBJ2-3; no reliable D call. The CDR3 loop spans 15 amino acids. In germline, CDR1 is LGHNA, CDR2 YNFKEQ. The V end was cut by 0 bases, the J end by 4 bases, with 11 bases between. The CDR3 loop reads CASSQESKSADTQYF. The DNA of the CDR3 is TGTGCCAGCAGCCAAGAGTCTAAATCGGCAGATACGCAGTATTTT.

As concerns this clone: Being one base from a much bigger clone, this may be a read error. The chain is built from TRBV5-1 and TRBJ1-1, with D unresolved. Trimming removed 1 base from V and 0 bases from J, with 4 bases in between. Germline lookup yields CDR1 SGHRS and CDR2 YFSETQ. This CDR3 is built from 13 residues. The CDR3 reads CASSLMVNTEAFF. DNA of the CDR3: TGCGCCAGCAGCTTGATGGTGAACACTGAAGCTTTCTTT.

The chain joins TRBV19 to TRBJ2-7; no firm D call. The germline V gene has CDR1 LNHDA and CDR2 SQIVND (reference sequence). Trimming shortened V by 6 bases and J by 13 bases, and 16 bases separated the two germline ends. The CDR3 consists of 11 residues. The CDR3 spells CASSSMIGPYF. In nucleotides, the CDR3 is TGTGCCAGTAGCTCCATGATAGGGCCCTACTTC. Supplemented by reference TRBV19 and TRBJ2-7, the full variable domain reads DGGITQSPKYLFRKEGQNVTLSCEQNLNHDAMYWYRQDPGQGLRLIYYSQIVNDFQKGDIAEGYSVSREKKESFPLTVTSAQKNPTAFYLCASSSMIGPYFGPGTRLTVT.

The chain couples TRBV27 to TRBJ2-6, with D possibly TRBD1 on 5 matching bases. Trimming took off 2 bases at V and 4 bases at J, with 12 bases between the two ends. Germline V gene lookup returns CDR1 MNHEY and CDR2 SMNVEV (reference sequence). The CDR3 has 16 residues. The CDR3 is CASSLRAGMGANVLTF. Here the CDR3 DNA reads TGTGCCAGCAGTTTAAGGGCAGGGATGGGGGCCAACGTCCTGACTTTC.

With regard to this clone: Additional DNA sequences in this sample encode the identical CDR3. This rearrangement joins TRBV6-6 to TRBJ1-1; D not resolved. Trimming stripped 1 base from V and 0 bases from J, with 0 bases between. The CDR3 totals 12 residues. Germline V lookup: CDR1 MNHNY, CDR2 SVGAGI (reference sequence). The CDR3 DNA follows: TGTGCCAGCAGTTACTTGAACACTGAAGCTTTCTTT. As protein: CASSYLNTEAFF.

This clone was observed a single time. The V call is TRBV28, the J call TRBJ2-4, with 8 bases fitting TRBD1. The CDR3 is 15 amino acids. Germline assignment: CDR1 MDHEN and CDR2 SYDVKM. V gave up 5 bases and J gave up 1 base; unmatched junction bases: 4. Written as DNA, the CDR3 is TGTGCCAGCAGTGCCCACAGGGGGGCCAAAAACATTCAGTACTTC. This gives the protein CASSAHRGAKNIQYF.

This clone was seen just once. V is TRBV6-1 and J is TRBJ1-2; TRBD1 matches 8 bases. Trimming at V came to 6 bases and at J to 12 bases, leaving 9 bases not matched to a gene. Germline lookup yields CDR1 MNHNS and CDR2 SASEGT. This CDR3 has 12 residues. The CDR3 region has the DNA TGTGCCAGCAGCCCCACCGGACAGGGAAACACCTTC. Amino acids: CASSPTGQGNTF.